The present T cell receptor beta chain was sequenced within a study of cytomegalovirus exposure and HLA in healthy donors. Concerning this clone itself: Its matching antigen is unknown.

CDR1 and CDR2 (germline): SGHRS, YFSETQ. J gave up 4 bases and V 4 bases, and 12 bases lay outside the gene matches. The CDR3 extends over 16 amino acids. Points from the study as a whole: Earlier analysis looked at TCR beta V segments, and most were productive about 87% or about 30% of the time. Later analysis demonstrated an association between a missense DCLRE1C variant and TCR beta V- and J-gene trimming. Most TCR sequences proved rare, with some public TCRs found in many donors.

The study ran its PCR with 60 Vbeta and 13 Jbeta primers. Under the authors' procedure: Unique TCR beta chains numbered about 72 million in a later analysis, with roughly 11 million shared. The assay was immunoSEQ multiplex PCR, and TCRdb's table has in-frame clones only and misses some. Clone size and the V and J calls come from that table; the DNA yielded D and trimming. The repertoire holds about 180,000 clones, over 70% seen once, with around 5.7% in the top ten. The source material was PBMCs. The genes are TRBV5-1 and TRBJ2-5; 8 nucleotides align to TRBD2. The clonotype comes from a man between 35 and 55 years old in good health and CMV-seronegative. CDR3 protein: CASSEGSLAGGETQYF. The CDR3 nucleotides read TGCGCCAGCAGCGAGGGCTCTTTGGCGGGAGGAGAGACCCAGTACTTC.